This TCR beta chain derives from a study of T-cell reconstitution after alpha-beta-depleted transplantation in children. Study-wide results and caveats: The main origin of T-cell counts and diversity one year after transplant was newly produced T cells. Several hundred expanded graft clones reportedly gave rise to the alpha-beta T cells present about two months after transplant. Some patients' high day-60 TCRbeta diversity was attributed to recipient cells surviving conditioning.

V was shortened by 5 bases and J by 5 bases, with 15 bases between the two germline ends. The CDR3 is 15 amino acids. CDR1 and CDR2 (germline): MNHNS, SASEGT. Worth noting for this clonotype: Its antigen is unknown.

This sample's TCRbeta library carried unique molecular identifier barcodes. Each CDR3 protein is one row after TCRdb ran MiXCR on the PCR reads. The sample holds approximately 980,000 distinct CDR3 sequences, about 31% seen once. The TCR was taken from a boy under two years old who had a stem cell transplant for SCID, so the T cells may come from the graft donor. This sequence joins TRBV6-1 and TRBJ1-4; TRBD1 might be the D (6 bases). The input for sequencing was PBMCs, mostly from graft donor cells, taken 360 days after TCRalphabeta/CD19-depleted stem cell transplant. As DNA, the CDR3 is TGTGCCAGCAGTCCCCGGACAGAACTGAATGAAAAACTGTTTTTT. Amino acids: CASSPRTELNEKLFF.